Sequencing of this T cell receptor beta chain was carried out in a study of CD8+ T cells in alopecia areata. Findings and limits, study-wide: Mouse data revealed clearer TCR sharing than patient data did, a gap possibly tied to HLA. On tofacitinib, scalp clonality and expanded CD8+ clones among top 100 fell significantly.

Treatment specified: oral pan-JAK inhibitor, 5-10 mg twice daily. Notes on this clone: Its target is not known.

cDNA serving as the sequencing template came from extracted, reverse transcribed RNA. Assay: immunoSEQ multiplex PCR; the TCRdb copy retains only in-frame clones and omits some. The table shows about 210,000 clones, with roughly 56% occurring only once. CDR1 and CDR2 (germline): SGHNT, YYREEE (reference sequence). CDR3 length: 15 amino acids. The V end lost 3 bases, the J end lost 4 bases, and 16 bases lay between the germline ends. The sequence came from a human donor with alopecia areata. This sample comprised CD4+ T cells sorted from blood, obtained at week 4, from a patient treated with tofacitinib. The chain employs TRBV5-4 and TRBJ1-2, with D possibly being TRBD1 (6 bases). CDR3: CASSSNDRTFYGYTF. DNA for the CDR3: TGTGCCAGCAGCTCTAACGACAGGACCTTCTATGGCTACACCTTC.